These 11 T cell receptor beta chains were sequenced from one sample in a study of T-cell reconstitution after alpha-beta-depleted transplantation in children. Researchers prepared the TCRbeta library using unique molecular identifiers, the study reports. TCRdb redid the calling of the PCR reads with MiXCR, one entry per CDR3 protein. The table has 400,000 to 500,000 distinct CDR3 sequences, 9.5% to 13% seen once. Material: PBMCs from the stem cell graft donor, obtained from the stem cell graft. These receptors came from a human donor who donated a stem cell graft to a child with acute myeloid leukemia.

This clonotype appeared a few times. The genes are TRBV7-2 and TRBJ2-2; 7 positions agree with TRBD2. CDR3 length: 15 amino acids. Trimming cost V 1 base and J 6 bases; bases outside gene matches: 5. CDR1 is SGHTA and CDR2 is FQGNSA in the germline V gene. The CDR3 here is CASSLGSRGAGELFF. The CDR3 coding sequence is TGTGCCAGCAGCTTAGGCAGCCGGGGGGCCGGGGAGCTGTTTTTT.

This sequence joins TRBV6-5 and TRBJ2-2, with 7 bases lining up with TRBD1. J was trimmed by 4 bases and V by 2 bases; bases with no gene match: 1. There are 14 residues in the CDR3. Germline V lookup: CDR1 MNHEY, CDR2 SVGAGI. The CDR3 region is CASSYRDSTGELFF. The CDR3 DNA reads TGTGCCAGCAGTTACCGGGACAGCACCGGGGAGCTGTTTTTT.

This chain uses TRBV4-1 with TRBJ1-3, with D possibly matching TRBD1 (5 bases). With 1 base removed from V and 5 bases from J, the gap between germline ends came to 12 bases. The CDR3 has 15 residues. Per germline, CDR1 MGHRA and CDR2 YSYEKL. The CDR3 reads CASSQADQGRNTIYF. The CDR3 bases are TGCGCCAGCAGCCAAGCAGACCAGGGACGAAACACCATATATTTT.

This clonotype was seen a few times. The genes are TRBV5-1 and TRBJ1-6; D uncertain. This CDR3 contains 15 residues. Trimming left V 5 bases short and J 7 bases short, with 16 bases between. Germline lookup yields CDR1 SGHRS and CDR2 YFSETQ. The CDR3 DNA reads TGCGCCAGCAGTTTCACGACCGTTTCAAATTCACCCCTCCACTTT. The encoded protein is CASSFTTVSNSPLHF.

The rearrangement links TRBV3-1 to TRBJ2-2, with D tentatively TRBD2 (6 bases). The length of the CDR3 is 15 residues. Germline CDR1 is LGHDT and CDR2 is YNNKEL (reference sequence). Trimming removed 0 bases at V and 4 bases at J, with 9 bases between. CDR3 loop: CASSQDEGGTGELFF. The DNA of the CDR3 is TGTGCCAGCAGCCAAGATGAGGGAGGCACCGGGGAGCTGTTTTTT.

The chain employs TRBV12-3 or TRBV12-4 and TRBJ2-3; D gene ambiguous. V shed 5 bases and J shed 4 bases, with 16 bases lying between them. The CDR3 extends over 15 amino acids. CDR3 amino acids: CASSTAPPVADTQYF. The CDR3 DNA reads TGTGCCAGCAGTACCGCCCCCCCCGTTGCAGATACGCAGTATTTT.

This clonotype was detected only a few times. The chain has TRBV5-5 and TRBJ2-3; D is possibly TRBD1 (6 bases). V shed 3 bases and J shed 4 bases, with 18 bases lying between them. Germline V gene sequence: CDR1 SGHKS, CDR2 YYEKEE (reference sequence). CDR3 size: 16 residues. CDR3 DNA: TGTGCCAGCAGCTGGAACTACGACAGGCGATCAGATACGCAGTATTTT. Translation: CASSWNYDRRSDTQYF.

The table lists this clonotype with a few counts. V usage is TRBV5-6 and J usage is TRBJ2-5; the match to TRBD1 covers 9 bases. V was clipped by 0 bases and J by 4 bases; unmatched bases: 13. Germline V CDR1 and CDR2: SGHDT, YYEEEE. The CDR3 has 18 amino acids. The CDR3 loop reads CASSLGMNRGRLGETQYF. In nucleotides, the CDR3 is TGTGCCAGCAGCTTGGGGATGAACAGGGGGCGCTTGGGAGAGACCCAGTACTTC.

In its sample, this clonotype was seen a few times. The chain employs TRBV7-3 and TRBJ2-5; 10 bases match TRBD1. The CDR3 consists of 15 residues. The germline V gene encodes CDR1 SGHTA and CDR2 FQGTGA. The trim removed 5 bases at V and 5 bases at J, leaving 8 bases unmatched. In nucleotides, the CDR3 is TGTGCCAGCAGCCAGGGACAGGGGCTATGGGAGACCCAGTACTTC. Its translation: CASSQGQGLWETQYF.

The CDR3 loop is CASRDDGSSPSGANVLTF. In DNA form, the CDR3 reads TGTGCCAGCAGAGATGACGGCTCTTCTCCCTCTGGGGCCAACGTCCTGACTTTC. The gene calls are TRBV2 and TRBJ2-6, with D uncertain. The germline V and J ends were trimmed by 6 bases and 0 bases, with 18 bases remaining between them. CDR3 size: 18 residues. Germline CDR1 SNHLY, CDR2 FYNNEI.

This clonotype was picked up a small number of times. This rearrangement joins TRBV6-1 to TRBJ1-1; TRBD1 might be the D (6 bases). Between the trimmed V and J ends, which lost 8 bases and 10 bases, there was a span of 20 bases. CDR1 is MNHNS, CDR2 SASEGT, per germline. CDR3 length: 13 amino acids. As DNA, the CDR3 is TGTGCCAGCTCTAAGGGGGGTCTGGTTGGAGCTTTCTTT. It translates to CASSKGGLVGAFF.